Described below is a single T cell receptor beta chain sequence and its context. Its antigen is unidentified. Thymus tissue for the work was resected from patients undergoing corrective heart surgery. This sample stems from a study of human thymus T cells. Broader study findings: Thymic and blood repertoires seemed to show skewed V and J gene use.

The repertoire was sequenced with immunoSEQ multiplex PCR; TCRdb's copy has only in-frame clones and lacks some. The sample holds roughly 77,000 clones, 95% seen once. The CDR3 contains 14 residues. V gave up 5 bases and J gave up 7 bases; unmatched junction bases: 5. Germline loops: CDR1 SGHTA, CDR2 FQGNSA. The rearrangement joins TRBV7-2 to TRBJ1-4; TRBD1 aligns across 9 bases. This receptor was taken from a girl under three years old with a congenital heart defect but otherwise immunologically healthy. The sample taken for sequencing was thymus tissue. The CDR3, as DNA: TGTGCCAGCAGCCTGGACAGGGGAAGTGAAAAACTGTTTTTT. Translating it yields CASSLDRGSEKLFF. Full variable domain (missing parts from reference TRBV7-2 and TRBJ1-4): GAGVSQSPSNKVTEKGKDVELRCDPISGHTALYWYRQSLGQGLEFLIYFQGNSAPDKSGLPSDRFSAERTGGSVSTLTIQRTQQEDSAVYLCASSLDRGSEKLFFGSGTQLSVL.